This is a list of T cell receptor beta chains from one sample in a study of OX40 agonist ivuxolimab in advanced cancers. Clones were sequenced by immunoSEQ multiplex PCR, and TCRdb holds only the in-frame ones, with some missing. The sample holds 90,000 to 130,000 clones; 91% are singletons and the top ten take 0.66%. Here the sequenced sample was CD4+ or CD8+ T cells sorted from blood, taken in a trial of the OX40 agonist ivuxolimab. The receptor set was obtained from an adult with an advanced solid tumor such as melanoma, head and neck, liver or kidney cancer. Both conserved end residues are part of each CDR3. Fields, in order: clone size, V gene, J gene, D gene, CDR3 DNA, CDR3 protein. A D gene is named only where the DNA matches it firmly. Clone sizes are given selectively: once, few, many, or a class where the clone is expanded.

abundance: NA
v_gene: TRBV7-9
j_gene: TRBJ1-3
d_gene: NA
CDR3nt: TGTGCCAGCAGCTTAGGGGCTGGAAACACCATATATTTT
CDR3aa: CASSLGAGNTIYF

abundance: NA
v_gene: TRBV6-1
j_gene: TRBJ2-5
d_gene: TRBD2
CDR3nt: TGTGCCAGCAGTGTCAATAGCGGGGGGCAAGAGACCCAGTACTTC
CDR3aa: CASSVNSGGQETQYF

abundance: NA
v_gene: TRBV10-1
j_gene: TRBJ2-7
d_gene: TRBD1
CDR3nt: TGCGCCAGCAGTGATATCTTGGACAGGGGGGGCTACGAGCAGTACTTC
CDR3aa: CASSDILDRGGYEQYF

abundance: NA
v_gene: TRBV25-1
j_gene: TRBJ1-2
d_gene: NA
CDR3nt: TGTGCCCCCCCGCATGGCTACACCTTC
CDR3aa: CAPPHGYTF

abundance: NA
v_gene: TRBV7-9
j_gene: TRBJ1-1
d_gene: NA
CDR3nt: TGTGCCAGCAGCTCTGTACCTGAAGCTTTCTTT
CDR3aa: CASSSVPEAFF

abundance: NA
v_gene: TRBV5-1
j_gene: TRBJ1-4
d_gene: TRBD1
CDR3nt: TGCGCCAGCAGCCCCAGGACAGGGAGGGATGAAAAACTGTTTTTT
CDR3aa: CASSPRTGRDEKLFF

abundance: NA
v_gene: TRBV5-4
j_gene: TRBJ1-1
d_gene: NA
CDR3nt: TGTGCCAGCAGACAGCAGGGGCTCCTACTCACTGAAGCTTTCTTT
CDR3aa: CASRQQGLLLTEAFF

abundance: NA
v_gene: TRBV28
j_gene: TRBJ1-3
d_gene: NA
CDR3nt: TGTGCCAGCAGTTTTCTAAGGGTATCGGGTCACACCATATATTTT
CDR3aa: CASSFLRVSGHTIYF

abundance: NA
v_gene: TRBV11-3
j_gene: TRBJ2-2
d_gene: NA
CDR3nt: TGTGCCAGCAGCTTATACTCGGGGTCCGCGAACACCGGGGAGCTGTTTTTT
CDR3aa: CASSLYSGSANTGELFF

abundance: NA
v_gene: TRBV30
j_gene: TRBJ2-7
d_gene: TRBD2
CDR3nt: TGTGCCTGGAGTCCCGGGACTAGGGCTCCTAGCTCCTACGAGCAGTACTTC
CDR3aa: CAWSPGTRAPSSYEQYF

abundance: NA
v_gene: TRBV6-5
j_gene: TRBJ1-2
d_gene: NA
CDR3nt: TGTGCCAGCAGCTTAGTAGAGGGCTATGGCTACACCTTC
CDR3aa: CASSLVEGYGYTF

abundance: NA
v_gene: TRBV14
j_gene: TRBJ2-5
d_gene: NA
CDR3nt: TGTGCCAGCAGCCAAGTCCGGGGAGAGACCCAGTACTTC
CDR3aa: CASSQVRGETQYF

abundance: once
v_gene: TRBV18
j_gene: TRBJ2-7
d_gene: TRBD2
CDR3nt: TGTGCCAGCTCACCAGCCTTAAGCGGGAGCTCCTACGAGCAGTACTTC
CDR3aa: CASSPALSGSSYEQYF

abundance: NA
v_gene: TRBV4-1
j_gene: TRBJ2-7
d_gene: TRBD1
CDR3nt: TGCGCCAGCAGCCTAGAAACAGGGGAAAGCTCCTACGAGCAGTACTTC
CDR3aa: CASSLETGESSYEQYF

abundance: NA
v_gene: TRBV11-1
j_gene: TRBJ2-2
d_gene: TRBD2
CDR3nt: TGTGCCAGCAGCTTAAGCCTCGGCGGGGGGACTGGCGGGGAGCTGTTTTTT
CDR3aa: CASSLSLGGGTGGELFF

abundance: once
v_gene: TRBV19
j_gene: TRBJ1-5
d_gene: NA
CDR3nt: TGTGCCAGTATGGACGGGGGGCAGGATCAGCCCCAGCATTTT
CDR3aa: CASMDGGQDQPQHF

abundance: few
v_gene: TRBV18
j_gene: TRBJ2-7
d_gene: NA
CDR3nt: TGTGCCAGCTCACCCCGAGGGCCCGAGCAGTACTTC
CDR3aa: CASSPRGPEQYF

abundance: NA
v_gene: TRBV10-3
j_gene: TRBJ1-1
d_gene: TRBD1
CDR3nt: TGTGCCATCAGTGCGGACAGGGGGATCACTGAAGCTTTCTTT
CDR3aa: CAISADRGITEAFF

abundance: NA
v_gene: TRBV7-2
j_gene: TRBJ2-7
d_gene: NA
CDR3nt: TGTGCCAGCAGCTTAGTCGGGGCCCTGGCCTACGAGCAGTACTTC
CDR3aa: CASSLVGALAYEQYF

abundance: few
v_gene: TRBV6-1
j_gene: TRBJ1-3
d_gene: TRBD1
CDR3nt: TGTGCCAGCAGGGAAATCAACAGGGGGAGTTCTGGAAACACCATATATTTT
CDR3aa: CASREINRGSSGNTIYF

abundance: NA
v_gene: TRBV20-1
j_gene: TRBJ2-5
d_gene: NA
CDR3nt: TGCAGTGGGGTTGGGGGAGAGACCCAGTACTTC
CDR3aa: CSGVGGETQYF

abundance: NA
v_gene: TRBV11-2
j_gene: TRBJ1-2
d_gene: NA
CDR3nt: TGTGCCAGCAGCTTAGCACGAGAAAATGGCTACACCTTC
CDR3aa: CASSLARENGYTF

abundance: NA
v_gene: TRBV19
j_gene: TRBJ2-3
d_gene: NA
CDR3nt: TGTGCCAGTAGTATGGCTACTAGAGTAGATACGGATACGCAGTATTTT
CDR3aa: CASSMATRVDTDTQYF

abundance: NA
v_gene: TRBV19
j_gene: TRBJ2-1
d_gene: TRBD2
CDR3nt: TGTGCCAGTAGTGCGGGACTAGCGGGTTACAATGAGCAGTTCTTC
CDR3aa: CASSAGLAGYNEQFF

abundance: NA
v_gene: TRBV13
j_gene: TRBJ2-1
d_gene: NA
CDR3nt: TGTGCCAGCAGCCGTACAGGGATCCTATACAATGAGCAGTTCTTC
CDR3aa: CASSRTGILYNEQFF

abundance: NA
v_gene: TRBV18
j_gene: TRBJ1-6
d_gene: NA
CDR3nt: TGTGCCAGCTCACTCCGGTCGGTCGCGGAAGTATCACCCCTCCACTTT
CDR3aa: CASSLRSVAEVSPLHF

abundance: NA
v_gene: TRBV19
j_gene: TRBJ1-4
d_gene: NA
CDR3nt: TGTGCCAGTAGTATAGACAGGTCCAGTGAAAAACTGTTTTTT
CDR3aa: CASSIDRSSEKLFF

abundance: NA
v_gene: TRBV6-5
j_gene: TRBJ2-7
d_gene: NA
CDR3nt: TGTGCCAGCAGCACAGGGTTGAAGGGGGAGCAGTACTTC
CDR3aa: CASSTGLKGEQYF

abundance: NA
v_gene: TRBV9
j_gene: TRBJ2-1
d_gene: TRBD1
CDR3nt: TGTGCCAGCAGCGTAGCGGGACAGGGGATCAATGAGCAGTTCTTC
CDR3aa: CASSVAGQGINEQFF

abundance: NA
v_gene: TRBV18
j_gene: TRBJ2-3
d_gene: TRBD1
CDR3nt: TGTGCCAGCTCACCTATAAGGACAGGTACAGATACGCAGTATTTT
CDR3aa: CASSPIRTGTDTQYF

abundance: NA
v_gene: TRBV6-4
j_gene: TRBJ1-2
d_gene: TRBD1
CDR3nt: TGTGCCAGCAGGGGGGGATTAGGACAGGGAAACTATGGCTACACCTTC
CDR3aa: CASRGGLGQGNYGYTF

abundance: NA
v_gene: TRBV6-6
j_gene: TRBJ1-4
d_gene: NA
CDR3nt: TGTGCCAGCAGTTCGGGGGGGGCGGCTTGGGAAAAACTGTTTTTT
CDR3aa: CASSSGGAAWEKLFF

abundance: NA
v_gene: TRBV6-5
j_gene: TRBJ1-2
d_gene: NA
CDR3nt: TGTGCCAGCAGGGTAGGAGATGGCTACACCTTC
CDR3aa: CASRVGDGYTF

abundance: NA
v_gene: TRBV12-5
j_gene: TRBJ1-2
d_gene: TRBD1
CDR3nt: TGTGCTAGTGCCGGAGAAGGGGGCAGAGGCTACACCTTC
CDR3aa: CASAGEGGRGYTF

abundance: NA
v_gene: TRBV7-2
j_gene: TRBJ2-1
d_gene: NA
CDR3nt: TGTGCCAGCAGCCGACAGGAAAACTCCTACAATGAGCAGTTCTTC
CDR3aa: CASSRQENSYNEQFF

abundance: NA
v_gene: TRBV9
j_gene: TRBJ2-7
d_gene: NA
CDR3nt: TGTGCCAGCAGCGGCCCAAGCTACGAGCAGTACTTC
CDR3aa: CASSGPSYEQYF

abundance: NA
v_gene: TRBV6-5
j_gene: TRBJ1-5
d_gene: NA
CDR3nt: TGTGCCAGCAGTTACTCTTGGGGATCTCGTCAGCCCCAGCATTTT
CDR3aa: CASSYSWGSRQPQHF

abundance: NA
v_gene: TRBV18
j_gene: TRBJ2-3
d_gene: TRBD1
CDR3nt: TGTGCCAGCTCACCAGAAACCCGGGACAGGGGATTT
CDR3aa: CASSPETRDRGF

abundance: NA
v_gene: TRBV13
j_gene: TRBJ2-3
d_gene: NA
CDR3nt: TGTGCCAGCAGCTTAGAAGGTCCAGATACGCAGTATTTT
CDR3aa: CASSLEGPDTQYF

abundance: NA
v_gene: TRBV19
j_gene: TRBJ2-4
d_gene: NA
CDR3nt: TGTGCCAGTAGTATAGTTGGCCCCGGACAGGGCGGGAGAAACATTCAGTACTTC
CDR3aa: CASSIVGPGQGGRNIQYF

abundance: NA
v_gene: TRBV6-6
j_gene: TRBJ2-5
d_gene: NA
CDR3nt: TGTGCCAGCAGTTACTCGAGTCTTGCCGAGACCCAGTACTTC
CDR3aa: CASSYSSLAETQYF

abundance: NA
v_gene: TRBV10-3
j_gene: TRBJ2-7
d_gene: TRBD1
CDR3nt: TGTGCCATCAGCCCGGGACAGGGGAGGCACGAGCAGTACTTC
CDR3aa: CAISPGQGRHEQYF

abundance: NA
v_gene: TRBV4-1
j_gene: TRBJ2-2
d_gene: NA
CDR3nt: TGCGCCAGCAGCCAAGTCTACAGAGCGGGTACCCTCTCGAACACCGGGGAGCTGTTTTTT
CDR3aa: CASSQVYRAGTLSNTGELFF

abundance: NA
v_gene: TRBV5-6
j_gene: TRBJ2-7
d_gene: TRBD1
CDR3nt: TGTGCCAGCAGCTTGGGGCAGGGGGCCTTCTACGAGCAGTACTTC
CDR3aa: CASSLGQGAFYEQYF